The source of this T cell receptor beta chain is a study of CD8+ T cells in alopecia areata. As to this clone: This sample also contains other DNA sequences that code for the same CDR3.

CDR1 SGHRS and CDR2 YFSETQ come from the germline V gene. The germline V and J ends were trimmed by 0 bases and 5 bases, with 8 bases remaining between them. The length of the CDR3 is 14 residues. Reverse transcribed after extraction, RNA yielded cDNA as the sequencing template. The assay was immunoSEQ multiplex PCR, and TCRdb's table has in-frame clones only and misses some. Of roughly 110,000 clones in the sample, 84% are singletons; the top ten hold roughly a quarter. The treatment: oral pan-JAK inhibitor, 5-10 mg twice daily. Sequenced material: CD8+ T cells sorted from blood, taken at week 24, from a patient treated with tofacitinib. The V and J genes are TRBV5-1 and TRBJ2-2; the D gene is possibly TRBD2 (5 bases). The receptor comes from a human donor with alopecia areata. The CDR3 protein is CASSLARGTGELFF. CDR3 sequence (DNA): TGCGCCAGCAGCTTGGCCCGGGGAACCGGGGAGCTGTTTTTT.